These 13 T cell receptor beta chains share one sample of origin, sequenced in a study of blood T cell repertoires in COVID-19. Some clones are missing from TCRdb's copy, which holds only in-frame ones; the method was immunoSEQ multiplex PCR. The sample records roughly 160,000 clones, more than 70% being singletons. The specimen was peripheral blood. Receptors were obtained from a man aged 18-30 years with active or convalescent COVID-19.

The rearrangement joins TRBV7-9 to TRBJ1-3; D gene unclear. Germline V lookup: CDR1 SEHNR, CDR2 FQNEAQ (reference sequence). The CDR3 extends over 15 amino acids. V was clipped by 3 bases and J by 0 bases, with 9 bases between them. The CDR3 DNA is TGTGCCAGCAGCTTCCTATACAGCTCTGGAAACACCATATATTTT. It is translated as CASSFLYSSGNTIYF.

This clone was counted once. This chain joins TRBV9 and TRBJ1-2; a weak D match, TRBD1 (6 bases). CDR3 length: 13 amino acids. V was shortened by 4 bases and J by 8 bases, with 15 bases between the two germline ends. Germline-derived CDR1 and CDR2 are SGDLS and YYNGEE. CDR3 DNA sequence: TGTGCCAGCAGCAAAACAGGGATGGGCGGCTACACCTTC. It specifies CASSKTGMGGYTF.

The V gene is TRBV7-9, the J gene TRBJ2-7; the match to TRBD1 covers 9 bases. V was clipped by 5 bases and J by 4 bases; unmatched bases: 6. Germline lookup yields CDR1 SEHNR and CDR2 FQNEAQ (reference sequence). The CDR3 length is 14 residues. CDR3 DNA: TGTGCCAGCAGCCCCGGGACAGGGAGGTACGAGCAGTACTTC. This encodes CASSPGTGRYEQYF.

The chain has TRBV27 and TRBJ2-7; tentatively, D is TRBD1 (6 bases). The CDR3 is 13 amino acids. V lost 4 bases to trimming and J lost 2 bases, with 9 bases between them. Germline assignment: CDR1 MNHEY and CDR2 SMNVEV (reference sequence). CDR3: CASSYAGAYEQYF. CDR3 sequence (DNA): TGTGCCAGCAGTTATGCAGGGGCCTACGAGCAGTACTTC.

The chain carries TRBV11-2 and TRBJ1-6; the D gene is possibly TRBD1 (6 bases). Germline loops: CDR1 SGHAT, CDR2 FQNNGV. The CDR3 extends over 18 amino acids. The germline V and J ends were trimmed by 5 bases and 7 bases, with 24 bases remaining between them. CDR3 sequence (DNA): TGTGCCAGCAGCCCCCCCCCAAGTTACAGGGTTTTCAATTCACCCCTCCACTTT. Translated, it gives CASSPPPSYRVFNSPLHF.

This sequence joins TRBV13 and TRBJ2-5; 8 nucleotides agree with TRBD1. V gave up 5 bases and J gave up 5 bases; unmatched junction bases: 13. The CDR3 consists of 16 residues. CDR1 and CDR2 from the germline V gene are PRHDT and FYEKMQ (reference sequence). The CDR3 is CASSLLTGARGETQYF. The DNA for the CDR3 is TGTGCCAGCAGCCTATTGACAGGGGCTAGGGGTGAGACCCAGTACTTC. The whole variable domain, filled in from reference TRBV13 and TRBJ2-5, reads AAGVIQSPRHLIKEKRETATLKCYPIPRHDTVYWYQQGPGQDPQFLISFYEKMQSDKGSIPDRFSAQQFSDYHSELNMSSLELGDSALYFCASSLLTGARGETQYFGPGTRLLVL.

The V and J genes are TRBV6-5 and TRBJ1-1; 9 bases are shared with TRBD1. CDR3 length: 14 residues. Germline assignment: CDR1 MNHEY and CDR2 SVGAGI. J was trimmed by 2 bases and V by 6 bases; bases with no gene match: 4. The chain's CDR3 is CASSRTGVNTEAFF. The DNA of the CDR3 is TGTGCCAGCAGCCGGACAGGGGTTAACACTGAAGCTTTCTTT.

The rearrangement joins TRBV7-9 to TRBJ2-5; D is unclear. The CDR3 is made up of 13 amino acids. The ends were cut back, 6 bases at V and 5 bases at J, with 13 bases in the middle. The germline V gene encodes CDR1 SEHNR and CDR2 FQNEAQ (reference sequence). The CDR3 loop is CASSNVIRETQYF. The CDR3 bases are TGTGCCAGCAGTAATGTCATACGGGAGACCCAGTACTTC.

The chain is built from TRBV7-2 and TRBJ2-7; no firm D call. CDR3 size: 14 residues. CDR1 and CDR2 (germline): SGHTA, FQGNSA. V was clipped by 0 bases and J by 2 bases, with 8 bases between them. Here the CDR3 DNA reads TGTGCCAGCAGCTTAGCGAGTCAAGCCTACGAGCAGTACTTC. It translates to CASSLASQAYEQYF.

The chain links TRBV11-1 to TRBJ1-3; D is undetermined. V dropped 3 bases and J dropped 0 bases, with 9 bases sitting between them. CDR1 is SGHAT, CDR2 FQDESV, per germline (reference sequence). There are 15 residues in the CDR3. CDR3 DNA sequence: TGTGCCAGCAGCTTGTTTTGGAGCTCTGGAAACACCATATATTTT. Amino acid sequence: CASSLFWSSGNTIYF. Based on the CDR3 plus reference TRBV11-1 and TRBJ1-3, the full variable domain is EAEVAQSPRYKITEKSQAVAFWCDPISGHATLYWYRQILGQGPELLVQFQDESVVDDSQLPKDRFSAERLKGVDSTLKIQPAELGDSAMYLCASSLFWSSGNTIYFGEGSWLTVV.

The CDR3 nucleotides are TGTGCCACCAGGAATTCACAGGGCTATGGCTACACCTTC. It yields the protein CATRNSQGYGYTF. V usage is TRBV24-1 and J usage is TRBJ1-2; weak D call: TRBD1 (6 bases). The CDR3 consists of 13 residues. Deletions cut 7 bases from V and 4 bases from J, with 12 bases between. Looked up from germline, CDR1 is KGHDR and CDR2 is SFDVKD.

V is TRBV3-1 (or the pseudogene TRBV3-2) and J is TRBJ1-1; the D is unclear. Germline V gene lookup returns CDR1 LGHDT and CDR2 YNNKEL (reference sequence). The CDR3 length is 15 residues. The V end was cut by 1 base, the J end by 1 base, with 10 bases between. In DNA form, the CDR3 reads TGTGCCAGCAGCCAAGGGCGGGGTGCGAACACTGAAGCTTTCTTT. It specifies CASSQGRGANTEAFF.

This chain connects TRBV6-5 to TRBJ1-1, with D perhaps matching TRBD1 (6 bases). Deletions cut 2 bases from V and 1 base from J, with 11 bases between. The CDR3 totals 15 residues. The germline gives CDR1 MNHEY, CDR2 SVGAGI. For the CDR3, the DNA is TGTGCCAGCAGTTACAGCGTCAGGGGGAACACTGAAGCTTTCTTT. Translated: CASSYSVRGNTEAFF.